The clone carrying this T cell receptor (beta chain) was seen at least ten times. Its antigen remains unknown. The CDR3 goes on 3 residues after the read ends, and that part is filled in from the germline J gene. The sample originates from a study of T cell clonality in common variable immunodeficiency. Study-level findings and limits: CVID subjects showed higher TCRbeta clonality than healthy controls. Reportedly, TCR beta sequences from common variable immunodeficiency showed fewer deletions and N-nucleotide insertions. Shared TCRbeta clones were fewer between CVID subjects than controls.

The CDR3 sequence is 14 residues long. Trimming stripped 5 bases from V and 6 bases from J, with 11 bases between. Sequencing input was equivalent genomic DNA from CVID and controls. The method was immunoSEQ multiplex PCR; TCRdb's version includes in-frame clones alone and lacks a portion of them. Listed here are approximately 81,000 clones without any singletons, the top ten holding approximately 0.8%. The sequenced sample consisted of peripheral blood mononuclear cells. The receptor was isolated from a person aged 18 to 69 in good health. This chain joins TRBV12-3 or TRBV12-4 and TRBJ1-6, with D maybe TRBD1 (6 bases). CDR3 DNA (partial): TGTGCCAGCAGTCCCGGGACATCTAATTCACCC. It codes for CASSPGTSNSP. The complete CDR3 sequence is CASSPGTSNSPLHF.